This entry lists 28 T cell receptor beta chains sequenced from one sample in a study of shared clonotypes between healthy human individuals. Only in-frame clones appear in the TCRdb table, and some are missing; sequencing was by immunoSEQ multiplex PCR. The data show about 690,000 clones, less than 95% seen once. Material: memory CD8+ T cells from PBMCs. Indicated subset: CD45RO+ cells pooled with CCR7-negative TemRA cells. These receptors were taken from a man aged 18-30 years in good health. Some clones in this sample may be carry-over from other donors' samples.

The chain combines TRBV2 with TRBJ1-4; the D gene is possibly TRBD1 (6 bases). This CDR3 contains 18 residues. V lost 3 bases and J 4 bases, leaving 21 bases between the germline ends. The germline gives CDR1 SNHLY, CDR2 FYNNEI. Here the CDR3 reads CASSDPDSTGQDNEKLFF. The DNA of the CDR3 is TGTGCCAGCAGTGACCCGGACTCGACAGGCCAGGATAATGAAAAACTGTTTTTT.

As to this clone: Other DNA sequences in the sample encode the same CDR3. The chain carries TRBV7-3 and TRBJ2-1; 8 bases line up with TRBD1. This CDR3 is built from 13 residues. The germline V gene has CDR1 SGHTA and CDR2 FQGTGA. V lost 5 bases, J lost 6 bases, and 3 bases stayed unmatched. The CDR3 reads CASSLTGGNEQFF. The CDR3 DNA is TGTGCCAGCAGCCTCACAGGGGGCAATGAGCAGTTCTTC.

This rearrangement joins TRBV9 to TRBJ2-5, with D maybe TRBD1 (6 bases). Germline CDR1 and CDR2: SGDLS and YYNGEE. CDR3 size: 15 residues. Trimming removed 4 bases from V and 5 bases from J, with 18 bases in between. In DNA, the CDR3 is TGTGCCAGCAGCAGCGCCTCTGGGGGCTGGGAGACCCAGTACTTC. Protein: CASSSASGGWETQYF.

V gene TRBV29-1 combines with J gene TRBJ2-7; TRBD2 agrees at 7 bases. The germline V gene encodes CDR1 SQVTM and CDR2 ANQGSEA. The CDR3 has 16 residues. V trimming: 2 bases; J trimming: 0 bases; junction bases outside the gene matches: 10. CDR3 region: CSVELVASGSSYEQYF. DNA for the CDR3: TGCAGCGTTGAATTGGTTGCTAGCGGTAGCTCCTACGAGCAGTACTTC.

Concerning this clone itself: Other DNA variants within this sample encode the same CDR3. The chain has TRBV19 and TRBJ1-1, with D maybe TRBD1 (5 bases). The CDR3 runs to 13 residues. Deletions cut 5 bases from V and 8 bases from J, with 15 bases between. From germline, CDR1 is LNHDA and CDR2 SQIVND (reference sequence). The CDR3: CASSPGGSREAFF. The DNA of the CDR3 is TGTGCCAGTAGTCCGGGGGGGTCTCGGGAAGCTTTCTTT.

This chain connects TRBV7-9 to TRBJ1-2, with TRBD1 matching 7 bases. The V segment lost 4 bases and the J segment 6 bases; nucleotides outside the gene matches: 23. The CDR3 totals 19 residues. Germline V gives CDR1 SEHNR, CDR2 FQNEAQ (reference sequence). CDR3 sequence: CASSSLRGQVTVDYDGYTF. In DNA form, the CDR3 reads TGTGCCAGCAGCTCACTCCGCGGACAGGTGACAGTCGACTATGATGGCTACACCTTC.

The chain employs TRBV10-3 and TRBJ2-3; no reliable D call. CDR1 is ENHRY and CDR2 is SYGVKD in the germline V gene. The germline V and J ends were trimmed by 6 bases and 3 bases, with 16 bases remaining between them. CDR3 length: 15 amino acids. This CDR3 reads CAIRKAASPTDTQYF. CDR3 coding DNA: TGTGCCATCAGGAAAGCCGCGTCCCCTACAGATACGCAGTATTTT.

The chain joins TRBV28 to TRBJ2-7; D is unclear. Germline lookup yields CDR1 MDHEN and CDR2 SYDVKM. The V end was cut by 5 bases, the J end by 4 bases, with 12 bases between. The CDR3 has 13 amino acids. The DNA of the CDR3 is TGTGCCAGCAGTGCCGGACCTGTATACGAGCAGTACTTC. It specifies CASSAGPVYEQYF.

This rearrangement joins TRBV28 to TRBJ1-2, with TRBD1 as a possible D gene (6 bases). V lost 2 bases and J 8 bases, leaving 15 bases between the germline ends. From germline, CDR1 is MDHEN and CDR2 SYDVKM. The CDR3 is 14 residues long. Here the CDR3 DNA reads TGTGCCAGCAGTTTAGCAGGGGATCTTGGAGGCTACACCTTC. Translation: CASSLAGDLGGYTF.

In DNA form, the CDR3 reads TGTGCCAGCAGCCCCCGAGACAGGGCCCCTGGAAATGAGCAGTTCTTC. As protein: CASSPRDRAPGNEQFF. This chain links TRBV9 with TRBJ2-1; 7 bases are a match to TRBD1. The CDR3 has 16 amino acids. Germline values: CDR1 SGDLS, CDR2 YYNGEE. V shed 4 bases and J 7 bases; nucleotides not matched to a gene: 14.

This chain connects TRBV6-5 to TRBJ1-1, with D possibly TRBD1 on 6 matching bases. CDR1 MNHEY and CDR2 SVGAGI come from the germline V gene. V shed 6 bases and J shed 4 bases, with 15 bases lying between them. The CDR3 length is 14 residues. CDR3: CASRPRYRVTEAFF. The CDR3 DNA is TGTGCCAGCAGACCGCGTTACAGGGTCACTGAAGCTTTCTTT.

The chain joins TRBV25-1 to TRBJ2-7; D gene unclear. Germline CDR1 reads MGHDK; CDR2 reads SYGVNS. There are 14 residues in the CDR3. V lost 0 bases and J 5 bases, leaving 11 bases between the germline ends. The CDR3, as DNA: TGTGCCAGCAGTGAATATGCCTGGATGGACGAGCAGTACTTC. As protein: CASSEYAWMDEQYF.

V usage is TRBV7-8 and J usage is TRBJ2-3; D remains unclear. V gave up 1 base and J gave up 2 bases, with 13 bases separating them. The CDR3 runs to 16 residues. The germline V gene has CDR1 SGHVS and CDR2 FQNEAQ. The CDR3 DNA is TGTGCCAGCAGCTTAGGGGCCAGGCGAAACACAGATACGCAGTATTTT. It is translated as CASSLGARRNTDTQYF.

CDR3 nucleotides: TGTGCCAGCAGCTCCCGGACAGGTCCCTACGAGCAGTACTTC. Amino acid sequence: CASSSRTGPYEQYF. The V call is TRBV7-9, the J call TRBJ2-7, with 7 positions matching TRBD1. The V gene's germline CDR1 is SEHNR and CDR2 FQNEAQ (reference sequence). The CDR3 has 14 residues. With 4 bases clipped from V and 2 bases from J, the junction kept 5 bases outside the gene matches.

The rearrangement uses TRBV7-2 and TRBJ2-7; maybe TRBD1 (6 bases). The V and J ends lost 0 bases and 1 base respectively, with 13 bases between them. Germline V gives CDR1 SGHTA, CDR2 FQGNSA. This CDR3 has 16 residues. CDR3 sequence: CASSLALQGRSYEQYF. CDR3 sequence (DNA): TGTGCCAGCAGCTTAGCGCTACAGGGTAGGTCCTACGAGCAGTACTTC.

About this clone: In the same sample, other DNA sequences code for this CDR3. The chain employs TRBV9 and TRBJ2-7, with 9 bases lining up with TRBD2. Germline CDR1 SGDLS, CDR2 YYNGEE. The CDR3 is 15 amino acids. With V trimmed by 0 bases and J by 0 bases, 1 base remained unmatched. The DNA for the CDR3 is TGTGCCAGCAGCGTAGGTAGCGGGAGCTCCTACGAGCAGTACTTC. This codes for CASSVGSGSSYEQYF.

The V gene is TRBV6-5, the J gene TRBJ2-7; 8 bases map to TRBD1. Germline CDR1 reads MNHEY; CDR2 reads SVGAGI. The CDR3 has 14 residues. V shed 1 base and J 5 bases; nucleotides not matched to a gene: 4. Here the CDR3 DNA reads TGTGCCAGCAGTTACTACGGACAGGGCAACGAGCAGTACTTC. Translation: CASSYYGQGNEQYF.

CDR3 DNA sequence: TGTGCCAGCAGCGCGGGACTAGCGCTACGTACAGATACGCAGTATTTT. This codes for CASSAGLALRTDTQYF. The chain has TRBV9 and TRBJ2-3; 10 bases line up with TRBD2. The ends lost 3 bases at V and 3 bases at J; junction bases unmatched: 7. This CDR3 is built from 16 residues. Germline V CDR1 and CDR2: SGDLS, YYNGEE.

This sequence joins TRBV27 and TRBJ2-7; TRBD1 might be the D (6 bases). Trimming pared 5 bases from V and 4 bases from J, leaving 18 bases between. The germline V gene encodes CDR1 MNHEY and CDR2 SMNVEV (reference sequence). The CDR3 runs to 15 residues. The CDR3 nucleotides read TGTGCCAGCAGTCCCAGGGGATCCCCCTCGTACGAGCAGTACTTC. Amino acid sequence: CASSPRGSPSYEQYF.

This rearrangement joins TRBV9 to TRBJ2-1, with D perhaps TRBD2 (5 bases). From germline, CDR1 is SGDLS and CDR2 YYNGEE. V shed 4 bases and J shed 13 bases, with 6 bases lying between them. The CDR3 sequence is 9 residues long. The CDR3 DNA sequence: TGTGCCAGCAGCCCGGGACAGTTCTTC. The encoded protein is CASSPGQFF.

The chain employs TRBV28 and TRBJ2-3, with TRBD2 matching over 13 bases. Germline V gene sequence: CDR1 MDHEN, CDR2 SYDVKM. CDR3 length equals 14 residues. V lost 5 bases to trimming and J lost 6 bases; unmatched junction nucleotides: 2. The CDR3: CASSPGLAGDTQYF. DNA of the CDR3: TGTGCCAGCAGTCCGGGACTAGCGGGGGATACGCAGTATTTT.

The chain combines TRBV5-1 with TRBJ1-3, with D unresolved. There are 15 residues in the CDR3. The V end was cut by 3 bases, the J end by 2 bases, with 12 bases between. CDR1 and CDR2 (germline): SGHRS, YFSETQ. This chain's CDR3 is CASSSVWGTGNTIYF. CDR3 sequence (DNA): TGCGCCAGCAGCTCCGTCTGGGGAACTGGAAACACCATATATTTT.

The chain couples TRBV19 to TRBJ2-7; 10 bases agree with TRBD1. Germline V lookup: CDR1 LNHDA, CDR2 SQIVND (reference sequence). Germline trimming cut 5 bases from V and 5 bases from J; bases unmatched to any gene: 6. This CDR3 region has 14 residues. CDR3 in DNA: TGTGCCAGTAGTCCCCGGACAGGGGGAGACGAGCAGTACTTC. Translated: CASSPRTGGDEQYF.

This clone has a handful of counts. At one boundary the junction diverges from the germline segment, which might be a read error. The chain is built from TRBV11-2 and TRBJ2-7; 11 nucleotides align to TRBD1. Germline CDR1 SGHAT, CDR2 FQNNGV. The CDR3 runs to 15 residues. CDR3 residues: CASSPWTGGSDEQYF. For the CDR3, the DNA is TGTGCCAGCAGCCCCTGGACAGGGGGCTCCGACGAGCAGTACTTC.

The J gene is TRBJ1-1, the V gene TRBV28; D not certain. V was clipped by 2 bases and J by 1 base, with 8 bases between them. CDR1 and CDR2 (germline): MDHEN, SYDVKM. The CDR3 loop spans 14 amino acids. The CDR3 DNA reads as TGTGCCAGCAGTTTAGGCAGCGAGAACACTGAAGCTTTCTTT. Protein: CASSLGSENTEAFF.

This chain joins TRBV6-5 and TRBJ2-1; 11 bases map to TRBD2. Per germline, CDR1 MNHEY and CDR2 SVGAGI. V lost 4 bases to trimming and J lost 5 bases; unmatched junction nucleotides: 4. The CDR3 sequence is 15 residues long. In DNA form, the CDR3 reads TGTGCCAGCAGTTTGGGGACTAGCGGCCACAATGAGCAGTTCTTC. Translating it yields CASSLGTSGHNEQFF.

The V gene is TRBV7-9, the J gene TRBJ1-6; D unclear. From germline, CDR1 is SEHNR and CDR2 FQNEAQ (reference sequence). This CDR3 is 14 amino acids long. Trimming took 1 base from V and 10 from J, leaving 11 bases between them. The CDR3 reads CASSLVWAGSPLHF. CDR3 nucleotides: TGTGCCAGCAGCTTAGTTTGGGCCGGATCACCCCTCCACTTT.

The chain links TRBV11-1 to TRBJ1-1; D not resolved. The V end lost 1 base, the J end lost 4 bases, and 10 bases lay between the germline ends. From germline, CDR1 is SGHAT and CDR2 FQDESV (reference sequence). The CDR3 loop spans 14 amino acids. The CDR3 sequence is CASSLVSGGTEAFF. The CDR3 nucleotides read TGTGCCAGCAGCTTAGTTAGTGGTGGCACTGAAGCTTTCTTT. The full variable domain, completed using reference TRBV11-1 and TRBJ1-1, is EAEVAQSPRYKITEKSQAVAFWCDPISGHATLYWYRQILGQGPELLVQFQDESVVDDSQLPKDRFSAERLKGVDSTLKIQPAELGDSAMYLCASSLVSGGTEAFFGQGTRLTVV.